The clone carrying this T cell receptor (gamma chain) was seen at least ten times. This probably arose from a read error, given a far larger clone one base away. Other nucleotide sequences in the sample specify the same CDR3. TCRdb reanalysed the multiplex PCR reads via CATT. Altogether tens of thousands of gamma-chain clones are present, roughly 3.1% being singletons, with the ten largest covering approximately 33%. The data belong to a study of γδ T cells in repeated Plasmodium falciparum infection. Germline-derived CDR1 and CDR2 are GITISATS and ISYDGTV (reference sequence). CDR3 length: 19 amino acids. Vgamma9/Vdelta2+ and Vdelta2-negative gammadelta T cells were flow-sorted from PBMC for bulk sequencing.

V gene assignment gives TRGV9, but the J gene was left uncalled. This receptor was obtained from a pool of human donors (malaria-infected and uninfected, not separated). Sequenced material: gamma-delta T cells from blood. CDR3 nucleotides: TGTGCCTTGTGGGAGGTGCATTTGGTGAGGGAGTTGGGCAAAAAAATCAAAGTATTT. This codes for CALWEVHLVRELGKKIKVF.